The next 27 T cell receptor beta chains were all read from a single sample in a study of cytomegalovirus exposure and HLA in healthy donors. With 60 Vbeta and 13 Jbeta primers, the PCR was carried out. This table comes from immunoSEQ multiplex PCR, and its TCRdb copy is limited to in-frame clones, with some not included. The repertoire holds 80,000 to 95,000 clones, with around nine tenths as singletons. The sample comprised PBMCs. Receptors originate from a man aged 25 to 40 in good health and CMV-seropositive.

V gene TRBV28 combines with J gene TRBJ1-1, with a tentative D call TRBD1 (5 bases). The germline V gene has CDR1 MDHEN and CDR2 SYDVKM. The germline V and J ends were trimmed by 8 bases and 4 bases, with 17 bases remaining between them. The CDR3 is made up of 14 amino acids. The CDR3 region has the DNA TGTGCCAGCGGTGGGGCAGGGAGGCCCACTGAAGCTTTCTTT. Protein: CASGGAGRPTEAFF.

For the CDR3, the DNA is TGTGCCAGCAGTGGACGAGGGAGCTGGACGGATACGCAGTATTTT. Translating gives CASSGRGSWTDTQYF. This chain links TRBV2 with TRBJ2-3; D might be TRBD2 (5 bases). Germline loops: CDR1 SNHLY, CDR2 FYNNEI. The V end was cut by 4 bases, the J end by 6 bases, with 17 bases between. The CDR3 length is 15 residues. Looking up the rest from reference TRBV2 and TRBJ2-3 gives the full variable domain: EPEVTQTPSHQVTQMGQEVILRCVPISNHLYFYWYRQILGQKVEFLVSFYNNEISEKSEIFDDQFSVERPDGSNFTLKIRSTKLEDSAMYFCASSGRGSWTDTQYFGPGTRLTVL.

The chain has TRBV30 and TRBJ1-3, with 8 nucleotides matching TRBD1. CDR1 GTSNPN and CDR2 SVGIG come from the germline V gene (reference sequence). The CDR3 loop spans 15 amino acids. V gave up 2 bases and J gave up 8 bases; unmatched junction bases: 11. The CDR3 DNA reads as TGTGCCTGGAGTCGTGAAACAGGGGGTCCGGACACCATATATTTT. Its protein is CAWSRETGGPDTIYF.

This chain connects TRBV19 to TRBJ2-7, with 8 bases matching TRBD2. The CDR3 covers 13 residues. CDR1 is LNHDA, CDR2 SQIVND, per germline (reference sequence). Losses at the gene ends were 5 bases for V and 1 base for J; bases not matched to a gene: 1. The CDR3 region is CASSVAGSYEQYF. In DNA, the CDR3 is TGTGCCAGTAGTGTAGCGGGGTCCTACGAGCAGTACTTC.

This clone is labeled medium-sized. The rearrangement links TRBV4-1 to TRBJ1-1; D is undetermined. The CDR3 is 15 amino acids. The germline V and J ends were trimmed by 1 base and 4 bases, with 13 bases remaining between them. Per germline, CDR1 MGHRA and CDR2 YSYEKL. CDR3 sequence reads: CASSQVGGLGTEAFF. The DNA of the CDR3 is TGCGCCAGCAGCCAAGTGGGAGGGTTGGGCACTGAAGCTTTCTTT.

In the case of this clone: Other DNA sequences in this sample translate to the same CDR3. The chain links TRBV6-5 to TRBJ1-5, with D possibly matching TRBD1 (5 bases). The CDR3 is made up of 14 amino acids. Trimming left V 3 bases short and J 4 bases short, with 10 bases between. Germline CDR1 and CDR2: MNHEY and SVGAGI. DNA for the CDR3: TGTGCCAGCAGTTATCGCCAGGGTAATCAGCCCCAGCATTTT. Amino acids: CASSYRQGNQPQHF.

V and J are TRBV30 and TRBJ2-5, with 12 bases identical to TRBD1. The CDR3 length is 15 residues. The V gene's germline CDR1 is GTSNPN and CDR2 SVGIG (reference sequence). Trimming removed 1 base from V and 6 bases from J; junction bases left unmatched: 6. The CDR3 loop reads CAWSAEGTGGQTQYF. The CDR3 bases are TGTGCCTGGAGTGCTGAAGGGACAGGGGGCCAGACCCAGTACTTC.

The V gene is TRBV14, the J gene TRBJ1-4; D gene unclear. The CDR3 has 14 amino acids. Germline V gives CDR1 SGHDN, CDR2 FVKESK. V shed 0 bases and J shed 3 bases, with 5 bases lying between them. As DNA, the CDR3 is TGTGCCAGCAGCCAAGACGGAGCTAATGAAAAACTGTTTTTT. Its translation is CASSQDGANEKLFF.

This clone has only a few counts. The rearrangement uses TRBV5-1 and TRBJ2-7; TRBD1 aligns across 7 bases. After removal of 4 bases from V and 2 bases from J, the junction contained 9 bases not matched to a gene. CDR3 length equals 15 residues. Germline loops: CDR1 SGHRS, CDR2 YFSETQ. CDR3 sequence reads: CASSPEGRGTYEQYF. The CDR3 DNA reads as TGCGCCAGCAGCCCGGAAGGCAGGGGGACCTACGAGCAGTACTTC.

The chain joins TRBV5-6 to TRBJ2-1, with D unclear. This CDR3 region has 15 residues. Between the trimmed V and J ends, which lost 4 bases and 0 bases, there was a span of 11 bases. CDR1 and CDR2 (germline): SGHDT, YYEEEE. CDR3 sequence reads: CASSVGASSYNEQFF. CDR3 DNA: TGTGCCAGCAGCGTGGGCGCAAGCTCCTACAATGAGCAGTTCTTC.

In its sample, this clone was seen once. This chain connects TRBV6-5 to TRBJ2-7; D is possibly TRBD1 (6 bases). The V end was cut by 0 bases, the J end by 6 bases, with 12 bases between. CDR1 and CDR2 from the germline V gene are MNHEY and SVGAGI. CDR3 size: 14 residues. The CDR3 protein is CASSYSAAGAEQYF. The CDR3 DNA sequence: TGTGCCAGCAGTTACTCAGCGGCAGGGGCCGAGCAGTACTTC.

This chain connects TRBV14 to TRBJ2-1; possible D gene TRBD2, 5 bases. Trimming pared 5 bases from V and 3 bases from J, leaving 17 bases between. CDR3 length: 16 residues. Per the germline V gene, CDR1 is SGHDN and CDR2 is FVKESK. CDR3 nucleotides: TGTGCCAGCAGCTACGGAGGCGGAGGATTCTACAATGAGCAGTTCTTC. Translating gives CASSYGGGGFYNEQFF.

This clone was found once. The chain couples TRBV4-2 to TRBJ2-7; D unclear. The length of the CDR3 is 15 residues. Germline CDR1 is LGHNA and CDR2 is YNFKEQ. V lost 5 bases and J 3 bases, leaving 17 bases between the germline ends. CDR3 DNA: TGTGCCAGCAGCTTGCAATCGCCTAGTGACTACGAGCAGTACTTC. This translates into CASSLQSPSDYEQYF.

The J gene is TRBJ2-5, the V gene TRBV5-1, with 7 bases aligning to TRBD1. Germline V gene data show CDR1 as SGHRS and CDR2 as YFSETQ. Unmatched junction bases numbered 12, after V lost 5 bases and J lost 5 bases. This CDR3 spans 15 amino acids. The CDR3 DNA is TGCGCCAGCAGTTCCCCACCGACAGGGATGGAGACCCAGTACTTC. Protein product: CASSSPPTGMETQYF.

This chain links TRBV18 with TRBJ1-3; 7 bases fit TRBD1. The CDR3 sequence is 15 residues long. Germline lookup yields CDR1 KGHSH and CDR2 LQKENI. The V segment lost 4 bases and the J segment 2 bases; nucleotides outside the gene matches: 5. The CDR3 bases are TGTGCCAGCTCACTGACCGGGACAGCTGGAAACACCATATATTTT. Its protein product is CASSLTGTAGNTIYF. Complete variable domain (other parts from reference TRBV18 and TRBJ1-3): NAGVMQNPRHLVRRRGQEARLRCSPMKGHSHVYWYRQLPEEGLKFMVYLQKENIIDESGMPKERFSAEFPKEGPSILRIQQVVRGDSAAYFCASSLTGTAGNTIYFGEGSWLTVV.

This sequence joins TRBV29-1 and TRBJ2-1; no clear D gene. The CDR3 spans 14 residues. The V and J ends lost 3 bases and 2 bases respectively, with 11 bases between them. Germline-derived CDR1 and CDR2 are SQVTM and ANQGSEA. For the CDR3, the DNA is TGCAGCGTTGAGCCAGGATCAGCCTACAATGAGCAGTTCTTC. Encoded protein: CSVEPGSAYNEQFF.

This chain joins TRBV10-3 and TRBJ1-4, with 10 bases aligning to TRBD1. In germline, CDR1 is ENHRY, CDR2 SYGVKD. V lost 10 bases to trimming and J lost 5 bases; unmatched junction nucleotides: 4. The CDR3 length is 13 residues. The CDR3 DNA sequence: TGTGCCACAAAGGACAGGGGGAATGAAAAACTGTTTTTT. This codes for CATKDRGNEKLFF.

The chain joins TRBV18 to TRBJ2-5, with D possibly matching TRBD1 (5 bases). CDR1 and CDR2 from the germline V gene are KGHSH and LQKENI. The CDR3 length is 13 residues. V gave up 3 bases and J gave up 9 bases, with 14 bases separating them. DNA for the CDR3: TGTGCCAGCTCACCGAAGCACAGGAGAGCCCAGTACTTC. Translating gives CASSPKHRRAQYF.

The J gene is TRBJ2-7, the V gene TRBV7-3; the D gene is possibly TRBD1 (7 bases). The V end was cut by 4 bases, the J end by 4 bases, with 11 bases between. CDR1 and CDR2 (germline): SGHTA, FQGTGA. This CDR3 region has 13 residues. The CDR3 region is CASSYAGGYEQYF. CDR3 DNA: TGTGCCAGCAGCTACGCAGGGGGGTACGAGCAGTACTTC.

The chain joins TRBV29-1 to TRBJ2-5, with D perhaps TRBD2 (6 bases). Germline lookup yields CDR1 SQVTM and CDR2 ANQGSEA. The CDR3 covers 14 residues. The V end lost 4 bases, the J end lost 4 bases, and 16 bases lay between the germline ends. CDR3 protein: CSVVGGLGPETQYF. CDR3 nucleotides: TGCAGCGTTGTTGGGGGACTTGGCCCAGAGACCCAGTACTTC.

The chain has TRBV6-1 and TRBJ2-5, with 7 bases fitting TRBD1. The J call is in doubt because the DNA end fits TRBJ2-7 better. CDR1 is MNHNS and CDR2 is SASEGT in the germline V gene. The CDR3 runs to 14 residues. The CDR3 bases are TGTGCCAGCAGTCCCGACAGGGTCTCCTACGAGCAGTACTTC. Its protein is CASSPDRVSYEQYF.

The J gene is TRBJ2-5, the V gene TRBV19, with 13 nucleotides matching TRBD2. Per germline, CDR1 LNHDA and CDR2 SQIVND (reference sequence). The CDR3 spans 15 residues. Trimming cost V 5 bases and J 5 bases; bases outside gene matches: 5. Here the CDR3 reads CASSPSTSGRETQYF. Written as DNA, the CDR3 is TGTGCCAGTAGTCCGTCGACTAGCGGGAGGGAGACCCAGTACTTC.

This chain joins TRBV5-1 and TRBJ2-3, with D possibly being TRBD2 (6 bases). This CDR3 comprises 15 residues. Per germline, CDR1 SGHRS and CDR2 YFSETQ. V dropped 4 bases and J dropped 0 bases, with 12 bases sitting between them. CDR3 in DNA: TGCGCCAGCAGCGTCGTACGGGGGAGCACAGATACGCAGTATTTT. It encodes CASSVVRGSTDTQYF.

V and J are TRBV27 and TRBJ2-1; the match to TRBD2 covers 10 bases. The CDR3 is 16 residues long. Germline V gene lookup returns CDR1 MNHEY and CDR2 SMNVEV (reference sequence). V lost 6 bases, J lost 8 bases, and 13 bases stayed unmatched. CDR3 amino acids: CASSTVAGGLGYEQFF. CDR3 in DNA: TGTGCCAGCAGCACCGTAGCGGGAGGACTCGGCTATGAGCAGTTCTTC.

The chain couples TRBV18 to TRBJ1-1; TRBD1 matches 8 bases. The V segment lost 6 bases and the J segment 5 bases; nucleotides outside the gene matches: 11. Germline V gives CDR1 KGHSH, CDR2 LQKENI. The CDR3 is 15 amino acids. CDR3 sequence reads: CASSSIRGLSTEAFF. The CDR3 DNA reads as TGTGCCAGCTCTTCTATCAGGGGGCTAAGTACTGAAGCTTTCTTT.

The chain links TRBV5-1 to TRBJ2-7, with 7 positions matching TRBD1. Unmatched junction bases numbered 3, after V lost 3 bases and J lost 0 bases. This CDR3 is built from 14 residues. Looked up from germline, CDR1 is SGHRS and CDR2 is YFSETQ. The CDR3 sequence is CASSWGTASYEQYF. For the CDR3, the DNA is TGCGCCAGCAGCTGGGGGACAGCCTCCTACGAGCAGTACTTC.

The DNA for the CDR3 is TGTGCCAGCAGCCAAGGCAACAGGGGGAACATTCAGTACTTC. Translation gives CASSQGNRGNIQYF. The rearrangement links TRBV14 to TRBJ2-4; TRBD1 matches 8 bases. This CDR3 contains 14 residues. The germline V gene encodes CDR1 SGHDN and CDR2 FVKESK. J lost 7 bases, V lost 1 base, and 3 bases had no gene match.